This T cell receptor beta chain was documented in a study of T cell responses to AZD1222 COVID-19 vaccine. Whole-study findings and limits: As reported, nearly half of all spike-specific TCRs target variant regions that are unmutated.

As to this clone: Its antigen remains unknown.

Profiled with immunoSEQ multiplex PCR; TCRdb holds only in-frame clones, not every one. This table has 110,000 or so clones, roughly 85% appearing once. The CDR3 consists of 14 residues. Deletions cut 7 bases from V and 2 bases from J, with 14 bases between. The germline gives CDR1 LNHDA, CDR2 SQIVND (reference sequence). This material consisted of peripheral blood, taken on day 0 of AZD1222 vaccination. This chain joins TRBV19 and TRBJ1-1; D is perhaps TRBD1 (5 bases). The sequence was obtained from an adult in good health. CDR3 coding DNA: TGTGCCAGTAATCTCGACAGACTAAACACTGAAGCTTTCTTT. Amino acids: CASNLDRLNTEAFF.